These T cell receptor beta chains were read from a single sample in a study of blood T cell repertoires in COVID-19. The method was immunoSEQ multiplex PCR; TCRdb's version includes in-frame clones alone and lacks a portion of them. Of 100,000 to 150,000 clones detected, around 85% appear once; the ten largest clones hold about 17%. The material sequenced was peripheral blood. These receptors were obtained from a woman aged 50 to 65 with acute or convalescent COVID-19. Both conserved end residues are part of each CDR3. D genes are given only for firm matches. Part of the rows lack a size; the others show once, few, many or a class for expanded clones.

DNA: TGTGCCAGTAGTCGGGCAGGGTCCAACTATGGCTACACCTTC
CDR3: CASSRAGSNYGYTF
D: NA
size: NA
length: 14
J: TRBJ1-2
V: TRBV19

DNA: TGTGCCATCAAAGGGACAGAGAGCTCCTACGAGCAGTACTTC
CDR3: CAIKGTESSYEQYF
D: TRBD1
size: NA
length: 14
J: TRBJ2-7
V: TRBV10-3

DNA: TGCGCCAGCAGCCTACTGCCAGGGGGCCCGTTAACTGAAGCTTTCTTT
CDR3: CASSLLPGGPLTEAFF
D: TRBD1
size: NA
length: 16
J: TRBJ1-1
V: TRBV4-1

DNA: TGTGCCAGCAGCCAAAGCAGGGGGAAGGGCAATGAGCAGTTCTTC
CDR3: CASSQSRGKGNEQFF
D: TRBD1
size: NA
length: 15
J: TRBJ2-1
V: TRBV14

DNA: TGTGCCAGCAGTTTAAAGACAGGGGGCAATGGCTACACCTTC
CDR3: CASSLKTGGNGYTF
D: TRBD1
size: NA
length: 14
J: TRBJ1-2
V: TRBV27

DNA: TGTGCCAGCAGCGTCACGGGGAGCTATGGCTACACCTTC
CDR3: CASSVTGSYGYTF
D: NA
size: NA
length: 13
J: TRBJ1-2
V: TRBV7-2

DNA: TGCGCCAGCAGCTTGAAAGGACTAGCGGGGCCCGGATCTTCCTACGAGCAGTACTTC
CDR3: CASSLKGLAGPGSSYEQYF
D: TRBD2
size: NA
length: 19
J: TRBJ2-7
V: TRBV5-1

DNA: TGTGCCAGCAGTTTATCGGAGCTTGGAAACACCATATATTTT
CDR3: CASSLSELGNTIYF
D: NA
size: NA
length: 14
J: TRBJ1-3
V: TRBV28

DNA: TGTGCCAGCAGCCAAGAGCCCGCCGCTACAGGGGGAGACTATGGCTACACCTTC
CDR3: CASSQEPAATGGDYGYTF
D: TRBD1
size: few
length: 18
J: TRBJ1-2
V: TRBV4-2

DNA: TGCGCCAGCAGCTTGGCCGGGACTAGCAAAGGGGGGAAGTACGAGCAGTACTTC
CDR3: CASSLAGTSKGGKYEQYF
D: TRBD2
size: NA
length: 18
J: TRBJ2-7
V: TRBV5-1

DNA: TGTGCCAGCAGCTTATCCCTAACTGGGGCCAACGTCCTGACTTTC
CDR3: CASSLSLTGANVLTF
D: NA
size: NA
length: 15
J: TRBJ2-6
V: TRBV7-3

DNA: TGTGCCAGCAGTCTCGGACAGAACTACGAGCAGTACTTC
CDR3: CASSLGQNYEQYF
D: NA
size: NA
length: 13
J: TRBJ2-7
V: TRBV12-3/TRBV12-4

DNA: TGTGCCAGCAGCTTACAACTAGCGGGGGGTAGGGATACGCAGTATTTT
CDR3: CASSLQLAGGRDTQYF
D: TRBD2
size: once
length: 16
J: TRBJ2-3
V: TRBV11-2

DNA: TGTGCCTGGAGTGTTAGGGGTGAAAAACTGTTTTTT
CDR3: CAWSVRGEKLFF
D: NA
size: NA
length: 12
J: TRBJ1-4
V: TRBV30

DNA: TGTGCCAGCAGCCAAGATGCGGGGTACAATGAGCAGTTCTTC
CDR3: CASSQDAGYNEQFF
D: NA
size: NA
length: 14
J: TRBJ2-1
V: TRBV4-2

DNA: TGTGCCAGTAGTATGGGACAGCTTAATCAGCCCCAGCATTTT
CDR3: CASSMGQLNQPQHF
D: TRBD1
size: NA
length: 14
J: TRBJ1-5
V: TRBV19

DNA: TGTGCCAGTAGTAGGCAGACAGGGCGAGGTGAAAAACTGTTTTTT
CDR3: CASSRQTGRGEKLFF
D: TRBD1
size: once
length: 15
J: TRBJ1-4
V: TRBV19

DNA: TGTGCCAGCAGCGTAGATTCAGGGCCCATCCAAGAGACCCAGTACTTC
CDR3: CASSVDSGPIQETQYF
D: NA
size: once
length: 16
J: TRBJ2-5
V: TRBV9

DNA: TGTGCCTGGAACAGGGCCCGATCCGGGGAGCTGTTTTTT
CDR3: CAWNRARSGELFF
D: NA
size: NA
length: 13
J: TRBJ2-2
V: TRBV30

DNA: TGTGCCAGCAGCTCCGGGACAGGCCGCAATCAGCCCCAGCATTTT
CDR3: CASSSGTGRNQPQHF
D: TRBD1
size: few
length: 15
J: TRBJ1-5
V: TRBV11-2

DNA: TGCGCCAGCAGCTCGGGGGTAGATCAGCCCCAGCATTTT
CDR3: CASSSGVDQPQHF
D: NA
size: NA
length: 13
J: TRBJ1-5
V: TRBV5-1

DNA: TGTGCCAGCAGTAGACAGGGCGCGGATCAGCCCCAGCATTTT
CDR3: CASSRQGADQPQHF
D: TRBD1
size: NA
length: 14
J: TRBJ1-5
V: TRBV6-6

DNA: TGTGCCAGCTTCGGGAACTATGGCTACACCTTC
CDR3: CASFGNYGYTF
D: NA
size: few
length: 11
J: TRBJ1-2
V: TRBV12-3/TRBV12-4

DNA: TGCGCCAGCAGTTTGGGACAGGGTTTTTACGAGCAGTACTTC
CDR3: CASSLGQGFYEQYF
D: TRBD1
size: NA
length: 14
J: TRBJ2-7
V: TRBV10-2

DNA: TGTGCCAGCAGTTACCCGGGTGTCACTGAAGCTTTCTTT
CDR3: CASSYPGVTEAFF
D: NA
size: few
length: 13
J: TRBJ1-1
V: TRBV6-5

DNA: TGCGCCAGCAGCTTGGCTGGGGGGTGGAATGAAAAACTGTTTTTT
CDR3: CASSLAGGWNEKLFF
D: NA
size: NA
length: 15
J: TRBJ1-4
V: TRBV5-1

DNA: TGTGCCAGCAGTGAACTAGGTTTCCAGCCCCAGCATTTT
CDR3: CASSELGFQPQHF
D: NA
size: NA
length: 13
J: TRBJ1-5
V: TRBV2

DNA: TGTGCCAGCAGCCAAGGGGGAAGCACAGATACGCAGTATTTT
CDR3: CASSQGGSTDTQYF
D: NA
size: NA
length: 14
J: TRBJ2-3
V: TRBV11-2

DNA: TGTGCCAGCAGCTTGGTGGCAGGGAATCAGCCCCAGCATTTT
CDR3: CASSLVAGNQPQHF
D: NA
size: NA
length: 14
J: TRBJ1-5
V: TRBV5-6

DNA: TGTGCCAGCAGCCACCGGGACAGCTATGGCTACACCTTC
CDR3: CASSHRDSYGYTF
D: TRBD1
size: NA
length: 13
J: TRBJ1-2
V: TRBV7-9